Listed below are T cell receptor beta chains from one sample, sequenced in a study of T-cell reconstitution after alpha-beta-depleted transplantation in children. Each CDR3 protein gets one entry after TCRdb re-called the PCR reads with MiXCR. Among some 600,000 distinct CDR3 sequences listed, 13% were seen once. This specimen consisted of PBMCs, mostly from graft donor cells, obtained 360 days after TCRalphabeta/CD19-depleted stem cell transplant. The origin of the receptors is a male patient younger than 18 who had a stem cell transplant for acute myeloid leukemia, so the T cells may come from the graft donor. The CDR3 runs from the conserved cysteine through the conserved F or W. D genes are given only for firm matches. Where a row states a size, it is once, few, many or the class of an expanded clone; other rows omit it.

TRBJ1-1	-	-	TRBV28	CASSLGDAGSLNTEAFF	TGTGCCAGCAGCCTCGGGGACGCAGGGTCTTTGAACACTGAAGCTTTCTTT
TRBJ2-1	TRBD2	few	TRBV2	CARWLAGGRNEQFF	TGTGCCAGGTGGCTAGCGGGAGGCAGGAATGAGCAGTTCTTC
TRBJ2-5	TRBD1	many	TRBV6-2/TRBV6-3	CASSLPQGLQETQYF	TGTGCCAGCAGTTTACCACAGGGGCTCCAAGAGACCCAGTACTTC
TRBJ2-5	-	-	TRBV7-9	CASSLLVGRQAQETQYF	TGTGCCAGCAGCTTATTGGTCGGTCGGCAGGCTCAAGAGACCCAGTACTTC
TRBJ1-2	-	-	TRBV27	CVSSLNVNYGYTF	TGTGTCAGCAGTTTAAACGTCAACTATGGCTACACCTTC
TRBJ1-5	TRBD1	-	TRBV19	CASSEGTGYNQPQHF	TGTGCCAGTAGTGAGGGGACAGGCTATAATCAGCCCCAGCATTTT
TRBJ2-7	TRBD2	few	TRBV11-2	CASSLTPAGAQYEQYF	TGTGCCAGCAGCTTAACCCCAGCGGGAGCCCAATACGAGCAGTACTTC
TRBJ2-3	TRBD2	-	TRBV10-3	CAIKRGETGITDTQYF	TGTGCCATCAAGCGGGGGGAAACAGGGATCACAGATACGCAGTATTTT
TRBJ2-7	-	-	TRBV20-1	CSARLGPAREQYF	TGCAGTGCTAGGCTGGGACCGGCGCGGGAGCAGTACTTC
TRBJ2-5	TRBD2	-	TRBV7-2	CASSLYPSGSVGTQYF	TGTGCCAGCAGCTTATATCCTAGCGGGAGCGTCGGGACCCAGTACTTC
TRBJ2-5	TRBD2	many	TRBV5-1	CASSPGTRKETQYF	TGCGCCAGCAGCCCGGGGACTAGAAAAGAGACCCAGTACTTC
TRBJ2-7	TRBD2	few	TRBV28	CASSPSGITSYEQYF	TGTGCCAGCAGCCCTAGCGGGATTACTTCCTACGAGCAGTACTTC
TRBJ2-7	-	few	TRBV27	CASSLSGGPREQYF	TGTGCCAGCAGTTTATCCGGCGGACCGAGGGAGCAGTACTTC
TRBJ1-4	-	-	TRBV6-5	CASSYWQGIANEKLFF	TGTGCCAGCAGTTATTGGCAGGGCATAGCTAATGAAAAACTGTTTTTT
TRBJ2-1	TRBD2	many	TRBV7-9	CASSLKAGLVYDEQFF	TGTGCCAGCAGCTTAAAGGCCGGACTAGTGTACGATGAGCAGTTCTTC
TRBJ2-1	TRBD2	-	TRBV20-1	CSVGRANNEQFF	TGCAGTGTCGGGAGGGCCAATAATGAGCAGTTCTTC
TRBJ2-3	TRBD2	-	TRBV29-1	CSVGTSGNLTQYF	TGCAGCGTCGGGACTAGCGGGAATCTTACGCAGTATTTT
TRBJ2-3	TRBD2	few	TRBV7-9	CASRLAGTSGNTDTQYF	TGTGCCAGCAGACTAGCCGGGACTAGCGGGAATACAGATACGCAGTATTTT
TRBJ2-7	-	-	TRBV6-1	CASTHPGVAYEQYF	TGTGCCAGCACCCACCCGGGGGTCGCCTACGAGCAGTACTTC
TRBJ2-5	-	few	TRBV10-3	CAMGPGYQETQYF	TGTGCCATGGGACCAGGGTATCAAGAGACCCAGTACTTC
TRBJ2-7	TRBD2	-	TRBV28	CASSLFLAAEQYF	TGTGCCAGCAGTTTATTCCTAGCGGCCGAGCAGTACTTC
TRBJ2-1	-	-	TRBV28	CASRLYSGYNEQFF	TGTGCCAGCAGATTATATAGCGGTTACAATGAGCAGTTCTTC
TRBJ2-3	TRBD2	few	TRBV5-1	CASSLSFLAGVGGTDTQYF	TGCGCCAGCAGCTTGTCGTTTCTAGCGGGAGTTGGCGGGACAGATACGCAGTATTTT
TRBJ2-1	TRBD2	-	TRBV7-9	CASSSPPGLDEQFF	TGTGCCAGCAGCTCTCCCCCAGGACTAGATGAGCAGTTCTTC
TRBJ2-1	-	-	TRBV21-1	CASSKVPASGSNNEQFF	TGTGCCAGCAGCAAAGTTCCGGCTAGCGGGAGCAACAATGAGCAGTTCTTC
TRBJ2-7	-	few	TRBV20-1	CSPQGYGAYEQYF	TGCAGTCCTCAGGGATACGGCGCCTACGAGCAGTACTTC
TRBJ2-7	TRBD2	-	TRBV27	CASSSWREGVEQYF	TGTGCCAGCAGTTCGTGGCGGGAGGGCGTCGAGCAGTACTTC
TRBJ1-2	TRBD1	-	TRBV29-1	CSGKAGGGGYTF	TGCAGCGGGAAGGCAGGGGGAGGGGGCTACACCTTC
TRBJ2-7	TRBD1	-	TRBV20-1	CSARVAGQGARNYEQYF	TGCAGTGCTAGAGTTGCGGGACAGGGGGCGCGGAACTACGAGCAGTACTTC
TRBJ2-1	-	-	TRBV27	CASRLGQGGNEQFF	TGTGCCAGCAGACTGGGGCAGGGTGGCAATGAGCAGTTCTTC
TRBJ2-2	TRBD1	few	TRBV28	CASSFPGQGSTGELFF	TGTGCCAGCAGTTTCCCGGGACAGGGGAGCACCGGGGAGCTGTTTTTT
TRBJ2-2	-	few	TRBV27	CASRSTVNTGELFF	TGTGCCAGCAGATCGACTGTGAACACCGGGGAGCTGTTTTTT
TRBJ2-1	-	-	TRBV4-3	CASSQGLPSGSYNEQFF	TGCGCCAGCAGCCAAGGACTCCCAAGTGGGTCCTACAATGAGCAGTTCTTC
TRBJ2-1	-	-	TRBV12-3/TRBV12-4	CASSLGGGREGNYNEQFF	TGTGCCAGCAGTTTAGGTGGCGGCCGTGAGGGTAATTACAATGAGCAGTTCTTC
TRBJ2-4	TRBD2	many	TRBV28	CASSLIASSGRPGDIQYF	TGTGCCAGCAGTTTAATTGCGTCTAGCGGGAGACCCGGGGACATTCAGTACTTC
TRBJ2-1	TRBD2	-	TRBV29-1	CSVGATSGNNEQFF	TGCAGCGTTGGGGCGACTAGCGGGAACAATGAGCAGTTCTTC
TRBJ2-1	-	few	TRBV7-8	CASHERAGRNEQFF	TGTGCCAGCCACGAACGGGCGGGACGGAATGAGCAGTTCTTC
TRBJ2-7	TRBD1	-	TRBV12-3/TRBV12-4	CASNRDRVMGQYF	TGTGCCAGTAACCGGGACAGGGTGATGGGGCAGTACTTC
TRBJ2-1	TRBD1	few	TRBV7-9	CASSSTRTGSSYNEQFF	TGTGCCAGCAGCTCCACCAGGACAGGGAGCTCCTACAATGAGCAGTTCTTC
TRBJ2-7	-	many	TRBV7-2	CASSLFSSEVYEQYF	TGTGCCAGCAGCTTATTTTCTAGCGAGGTCTACGAGCAGTACTTC
TRBJ1-2	-	many	TRBV20-1	CSARAINYGYTF	TGCAGTGCTAGGGCCATTAACTATGGCTACACCTTC
TRBJ2-3	TRBD2	-	TRBV25-1	CASSPPTSGARVDTQYF	TGTGCCAGCAGTCCACCGACTAGCGGGGCCAGAGTAGATACGCAGTATTTT
TRBJ2-1	TRBD1	-	TRBV2	CASKGQDHNEQFF	TGTGCCAGCAAGGGACAGGATCACAATGAGCAGTTCTTC
TRBJ2-6	TRBD1	many	TRBV12-3/TRBV12-4	CASAWDRVYGANVLTF	TGTGCCAGCGCTTGGGACAGGGTGTATGGGGCCAACGTCCTGACTTTC
TRBJ2-1	TRBD2	-	TRBV24-1	CATSDLGGRAGNEQFF	TGTGCCACCAGTGATTTAGGCGGGAGGGCCGGCAATGAGCAGTTCTTC
TRBJ1-5	-	-	TRBV12-3/TRBV12-4	CASSSPGPGIYSNQPQHF	TGTGCCAGCAGTTCCCCCGGACCGGGGATTTATAGCAATCAGCCCCAGCATTTT
TRBJ2-3	-	many	TRBV20-1	CSARGGPWSDTQYF	TGCAGTGCTAGAGGGGGACCCTGGTCAGATACGCAGTATTTT
TRBJ2-5	-	-	TRBV7-2	CASSFAQGRETQYF	TGTGCCAGCAGCTTCGCACAGGGTCGGGAGACCCAGTACTTC
TRBJ2-5	-	few	TRBV7-9	CASSRWTGAEEETQYF	TGTGCCAGCAGCAGATGGACGGGAGCGGAAGAAGAGACCCAGTACTTC
TRBJ2-1	-	many	TRBV29-1	CSVEVGLDSYNEQFF	TGCAGCGTTGAGGTTGGACTCGACTCCTACAATGAGCAGTTCTTC
TRBJ2-1	-	many	TRBV5-1	CASSLVQYEQFF	TGCGCCAGCAGCTTGGTGCAGTATGAGCAGTTCTTC
TRBJ2-3	TRBD2	few	TRBV27	CASSLRVAGRNTQYF	TGTGCCAGCAGTTTAAGGGTAGCGGGAAGGAATACGCAGTATTTT
TRBJ2-3	TRBD2	few	TRBV7-2	CASRLGTRFTDTQYF	TGTGCCAGCAGGCTCGGGACTAGGTTCACAGATACGCAGTATTTT
TRBJ2-1	TRBD2	few	TRBV7-3	CASSLAGTSGSHEQFF	TGTGCCAGCAGCTTAGCCGGGACTAGCGGGAGCCATGAGCAGTTCTTC
TRBJ2-7	TRBD1	-	TRBV28	CASSSQGLLYFYEQYF	TGTGCCAGCAGTTCACAGGGGCTCCTATATTTCTACGAGCAGTACTTC
TRBJ2-7	-	-	TRBV12-3/TRBV12-4	CASSLRPEIPYEQYF	TGTGCCAGCAGTTTACGTCCAGAAATCCCCTACGAGCAGTACTTC
TRBJ2-6	TRBD1	-	TRBV10-3	CATTELRLTGPGANVLTF	TGTGCCACCACCGAGTTAAGGTTGACAGGGCCCGGGGCCAACGTCCTGACTTTC
TRBJ2-3	TRBD2	-	TRBV24-1	CATSDPDGLAGGDTQYF	TGTGCCACCAGTGACCCTGACGGACTAGCGGGGGGAGATACGCAGTATTTT
TRBJ1-4	-	many	TRBV6-2/TRBV6-3	CASSSSGVREKLFF	TGTGCCAGCAGTTCATCCGGGGTTCGTGAAAAACTGTTTTTT